These 26 T cell receptor beta chains came from one sample sequenced in a study of blood T cells in healthy people across ages. The second PCR ran about 6 to 11 cycles with a sample-barcoded 5' primer and J-beta primers. TCRdb used MiXCR to reprocess the 5' RACE reads, holding one entry per CDR3 protein. The table lists 1.2 million to 1.5 million distinct CDR3 sequences, 59% of them singletons, with over 6.5% in the top ten. The sample comprised blood. The receptors were sampled from a man aged 18 to 29 in good health.

The chain employs TRBV2 and TRBJ2-6, with D unclear. The CDR3 extends over 15 amino acids. Between the trimmed V and J ends, which lost 10 bases and 1 base, there was a span of 14 bases. CDR1 is SNHLY and CDR2 is FYNNEI in the germline V gene. CDR3 in DNA: TGTGCCACCAACCGGGTCTCTTCTGGGGCCAACGTCCTGACTTTC. Protein sequence: CATNRVSSGANVLTF. The variable domain in full, with the rest retrieved from reference TRBV2 and TRBJ2-6, is EPEVTQTPSHQVTQMGQEVILRCVPISNHLYFYWYRQILGQKVEFLVSFYNNEISEKSEIFDDQFSVERPDGSNFTLKIRSTKLEDSAMYFCATNRVSSGANVLTFGAGSRLTVL.

This chain connects TRBV7-9 to TRBJ2-2, with TRBD2 identical over 7 bases. Germline loops: CDR1 SEHNR, CDR2 FQNEAQ (reference sequence). There are 15 residues in the CDR3. With V trimmed by 2 bases and J by 5 bases, 5 bases remained unmatched. CDR3 DNA sequence: TGTGCCAGCAGCTTACGGGGAGCGGGGACCGGGGAGCTGTTTTTT. Encoded protein: CASSLRGAGTGELFF.

The V gene is TRBV7-2, the J gene TRBJ2-1; D is possibly TRBD1 or TRBD2 (7 bases each). V lost 2 bases to trimming and J lost 5 bases, with 16 bases between them. Germline loops: CDR1 SGHTA, CDR2 FQGNSA. The CDR3 is 16 residues long. The CDR3 region has the DNA TGTGCCAGCAGCTTAAATTTAGCAGGGGGGGACAATGAGCAGTTCTTC. Translated, it gives CASSLNLAGGDNEQFF.

The CDR3, as DNA: TGTGCCAGCAGCCAAACTGACGGGTACGAGCAGTTCTTC. Amino acids: CASSQTDGYEQFF. The chain employs TRBV11-3 and TRBJ2-7; no clear D. The DNA end is a closer match to TRBJ2-1, so the J assignment may be wrong. Germline loops: CDR1 SGHNT, CDR2 YENEEA. This CDR3 contains 13 residues.

This clonotype was recorded only once. V gene TRBV11-1 combines with J gene TRBJ2-7, with D possibly being TRBD1 or TRBD2 (7 bases each). Trimming took off 2 bases at V and 2 bases at J, with 31 bases between the two ends. The CDR3 is 21 amino acids. CDR1 SGHAT and CDR2 FQDESV come from the germline V gene (reference sequence). The CDR3 region is CASSLWTSTTGSLAEAYEQYF. The CDR3 DNA follows: TGTGCCAGCAGCTTATGGACCTCTACGACAGGGTCTCTAGCGGAGGCCTACGAGCAGTACTTC.

This chain links TRBV4-1 with TRBJ2-5, with 9 bases fitting TRBD2. The J call may be in error: the DNA end matches TRBJ2-7 better. The germline V gene has CDR1 MGHRA and CDR2 YSYEKL. The CDR3 is 14 amino acids. The CDR3 DNA reads as TGCGCCAGCAGCCACCTAGCGGGGCCCTACGAGCAGTACTTC. Residues: CASSHLAGPYEQYF.

This chain links TRBV11-1 with TRBJ2-7; possibly TRBD1 for D (5 bases). Germline lookup yields CDR1 SGHAT and CDR2 FQDESV (reference sequence). The V end lost 5 bases, the J end lost 10 bases, and 24 bases lay between the germline ends. The CDR3 spans 15 residues. CDR3 coding DNA: TGTGCCAGCAGCACCTCCGATACCTGGCCAAGGGGCCAGTACTTC. Translated, it gives CASSTSDTWPRGQYF. The full variable domain, rest sourced from reference TRBV11-1 and TRBJ2-7, is EAEVAQSPRYKITEKSQAVAFWCDPISGHATLYWYRQILGQGPELLVQFQDESVVDDSQLPKDRFSAERLKGVDSTLKIQPAELGDSAMYLCASSTSDTWPRGQYFGPGTRLTVT.

The V call is TRBV28, the J call TRBJ2-7, with 9 bases fitting TRBD2. Trimming at V came to 7 bases and at J to 6 bases, leaving 7 bases not matched to a gene. The CDR3 sequence is 13 residues long. CDR1 is MDHEN and CDR2 is SYDVKM in the germline V gene. DNA of the CDR3: TGTGCCAGCACGGCGGGGGGGCCAATCGAGCAGTACTTC. This codes for CASTAGGPIEQYF.

This clonotype showed up just a few times. This chain uses TRBV12-3 or TRBV12-4 with TRBJ2-7, with 13 bases fitting TRBD2. J was trimmed by 0 bases and V by 8 bases; bases with no gene match: 13. This CDR3 contains 18 residues. The CDR3 bases are TGTGCCAGCTCCGAGGGACTAGCGGGATCCTCCTCCTCCTACGAGCAGTACTTC. Residues: CASSEGLAGSSSSYEQYF.

The chain carries TRBV6-9 and TRBJ1-4; tentatively, D is TRBD1 (6 bases). V lost 6 bases to trimming and J lost 5 bases, with 16 bases between them. This CDR3 has 15 residues. Germline V CDR1 and CDR2: MNHGY, SVAAGI. Written as DNA, the CDR3 is TGTGCCAGCAGAGTCGGACAGCTAGAAAATGAAAAACTGTTTTTT. Encoded protein: CASRVGQLENEKLFF.

This rearrangement joins TRBV29-1 to TRBJ1-1; 7 bases agree with TRBD1. V shed 3 bases and J 6 bases; nucleotides not matched to a gene: 7. The CDR3 runs 13 residues. Per the germline V gene, CDR1 is SQVTM and CDR2 is ANQGSEA. The CDR3 loop reads CSVDTGVFAEAFF. The CDR3 DNA is TGCAGCGTTGATACAGGGGTTTTCGCTGAAGCTTTCTTT.

The chain employs TRBV12-3 or TRBV12-4 and TRBJ1-1, with D perhaps TRBD1 (5 bases). The CDR3 runs to 13 residues. V was trimmed by 3 bases and J by 4 bases, leaving 9 bases between them. In DNA form, the CDR3 reads TGTGCCAGCAGTTTTAGGGGAACCACTGAAGCTTTCTTT. Amino acids: CASSFRGTTEAFF.

This chain links TRBV5-1 with TRBJ1-2, with D unresolved. V was shortened by 5 bases and J by 6 bases, with 14 bases between the two germline ends. This CDR3 has 13 residues. Germline V CDR1 and CDR2: SGHRS, YFSETQ. CDR3 sequence (DNA): TGCGCCAGCAGGCGTGGAACAGTTGATGGCTACACCTTC. Translating it yields CASRRGTVDGYTF.

The J gene is TRBJ2-1, the V gene TRBV10-1, with unresolved D. The CDR3 is made up of 11 amino acids. From germline, CDR1 is WNHNN and CDR2 SYGVQD (reference sequence). V dropped 5 bases and J dropped 5 bases, with 4 bases sitting between them. CDR3: CASSKNNEQFF. For the CDR3, the DNA is TGCGCCAGCAGTAAAAACAATGAGCAGTTCTTC.

The chain employs TRBV4-3 and TRBJ2-1, with TRBD2 matching 12 bases. V gave up 0 bases and J gave up 11 bases; unmatched junction bases: 5. This CDR3 is built from 15 residues. Germline lookup yields CDR1 LGHNA and CDR2 YSLEER. CDR3 loop: CASSQDWTSGDQQFF. DNA for the CDR3: TGCGCCAGCAGCCAAGATTGGACTAGCGGGGACCAGCAGTTCTTC.

V is TRBV12-3 or TRBV12-4 and J is TRBJ1-5; D gene ambiguous. Trimming took 7 bases from V and 6 from J, leaving 13 bases between them. The CDR3 totals 13 residues. The CDR3 nucleotides read TGTGCCAGCACTCCCGCGGAGGGTCAGCCCCAGCATTTT. Protein: CASTPAEGQPQHF.

In DNA, the CDR3 is TGTGCCAGCATCCGGGAACGGCAACCCTACGAGCAGTACTTC. Protein product: CASIRERQPYEQYF. This sequence joins TRBV6-1 and TRBJ2-7; tentatively, D is TRBD2 (5 bases). Per germline, CDR1 MNHNS and CDR2 SASEGT. The CDR3 sequence is 14 residues long. V dropped 7 bases and J dropped 2 bases, with 15 bases sitting between them.

The J gene is TRBJ2-1, the V gene TRBV5-1; D is possibly TRBD1 or TRBD2 (6 bases each). The germline V gene has CDR1 SGHRS and CDR2 YFSETQ. V dropped 1 base and J dropped 6 bases, with 14 bases sitting between them. The CDR3 loop spans 15 amino acids. The DNA for the CDR3 is TGCGCCAGCAGCTTGTGGGGGGCCCTTTTCAATGAGCAGTTCTTC. This gives the protein CASSLWGALFNEQFF. Supplemented by reference TRBV5-1 and TRBJ2-1, the full variable domain reads KAGVTQTPRYLIKTRGQQVTLSCSPISGHRSVSWYQQTPGQGLQFLFEYFSETQRNKGNFPGRFSGRQFSNSRSEMNVSTLELGDSALYLCASSLWGALFNEQFFGPGTRLTVL.

The V gene is TRBV5-1, the J gene TRBJ2-3; 8 bases align to TRBD2. V dropped 4 bases and J dropped 4; count of bases not matched to a gene: 11. Germline loops: CDR1 SGHRS, CDR2 YFSETQ. This CDR3 region has 16 residues. The CDR3 DNA reads as TGCGCCAGCAGCCCTGGGACTAGTGGGAGATCAGATACGCAGTATTTT. It specifies CASSPGTSGRSDTQYF.

The gene calls are TRBV6-2 or TRBV6-3 and TRBJ2-3; possible D gene TRBD2, 5 bases. The CDR3 has 15 residues. The V gene's germline CDR1 is MNHEY and CDR2 SVGEGT. Trimming shortened V by 2 bases and J by 1 base, and 10 bases separated the two germline ends. CDR3 in amino acids: CASSYGGGRTDTQYF. As DNA, the CDR3 is TGTGCCAGCAGTTACGGAGGCGGGCGCACAGATACGCAGTATTTT.

In this sample, this clonotype turned up a few times. The chain uses TRBV29-1 and TRBJ1-4; D might be TRBD1 (6 bases). The CDR3 has 12 residues. CDR1 is SQVTM, CDR2 ANQGSEA, per germline. The V end lost 6 bases, the J end lost 6 bases, and 11 bases lay between the germline ends. For the CDR3, the DNA is TGCAGCGTAACCAGGGGTGATGAAAAACTGTTTTTT. It yields the protein CSVTRGDEKLFF. The full variable domain, with the rest looked up from reference TRBV29-1 and TRBJ1-4, is SAVISQKPSRDICQRGTSLTIQCQVDSQVTMMFWYRQQPGQSLTLIATANQGSEATYESGFVIDKFPISRPNLTFSTLTVSNMSPEDSSIYLCSVTRGDEKLFFGSGTQLSVL.

This sequence joins TRBV25-1 and TRBJ1-1, with D perhaps TRBD1 (5 bases). V shed 6 bases and J shed 1 base, with 9 bases lying between them. CDR1 is MGHDK and CDR2 is SYGVNS in the germline V gene. The CDR3 contains 13 residues. The chain's CDR3 is CASRTVGNTEAFF. CDR3 DNA sequence: TGTGCCAGCAGGACAGTTGGGAACACTGAAGCTTTCTTT.

V usage is TRBV24-1 and J usage is TRBJ2-7, with D uncertain. Judging by the DNA end, TRBJ2-5 fits better; the J call may be wrong. This CDR3 has 12 residues. Germline V CDR1 and CDR2: KGHDR, SFDVKD. CDR3 in DNA: TGTGCCACCAGTGATTTTAAGGAGACCCAGTACTTC. Translating gives CATSDFKETQYF.

This clonotype was recorded a few times. This chain uses TRBV24-1 with TRBJ2-1, with 10 bases aligning to TRBD2. The CDR3 consists of 18 residues. CDR1 and CDR2 from the germline V gene are KGHDR and SFDVKD. V trimming: 4 bases; J trimming: 4 bases; junction bases outside the gene matches: 12. CDR3 loop: CATSDSSGGALGYNEQFF. The CDR3 DNA follows: TGTGCCACCAGTGACTCCAGCGGGGGGGCCCTGGGATACAATGAGCAGTTCTTC.

Many counts were recorded for this clonotype. The chain recombines TRBV4-1 with TRBJ2-2, with D perhaps TRBD2 (6 bases). This CDR3 is built from 15 residues. V was trimmed by 0 bases and J by 4 bases, leaving 9 bases between them. Germline V gene data show CDR1 as MGHRA and CDR2 as YSYEKL. In DNA, the CDR3 is TGCGCCAGCAGCCAAGAAGGGAGGCTCACCGGGGAGCTGTTTTTT. Protein: CASSQEGRLTGELFF.

The chain recombines TRBV7-9 with TRBJ2-2; a possible D gene is TRBD2 (5 bases). The V gene lost 8 bases and the J gene lost 6 bases, with 13 bases spanning the gap. CDR3 size: 13 residues. CDR1 and CDR2 from the germline V gene are SEHNR and FQNEAQ (reference sequence). Here the CDR3 reads CASGSPGSGELFF. The CDR3 DNA sequence: TGTGCCAGCGGAAGTCCGGGATCCGGGGAGCTGTTTTTT. The full variable domain, completed using reference TRBV7-9 and TRBJ2-2, is DTGVSQNPRHKITKRGQNVTFRCDPISEHNRLYWYRQTLGQGPEFLTYFQNEAQLEKSRLLSDRFSAERPKGSFSTLEIQRTEQGDSAMYLCASGSPGSGELFFGEGSRLTVL.